The next 14 T cell receptor beta chains were all read from a single sample in a study of tacrolimus-resistant gene-edited T cells for transplant recipients. Profiled with immunoSEQ multiplex PCR; TCRdb holds only in-frame clones, not every one. In the table there are 660 or so clones, about 43% of which are singletons. Overlapping CMV pp65 and IE-1 peptide pools stimulated the PBMCs for less than 7 hours before IFNgamma secretion enrichment. The control products were unmodified and expanded in parallel without undergoing electroporation. Enriched CMV-specific T cells were expanded in culture with recombinant human IL-7 and IL-15. The sequenced sample consisted of a CMV-specific product grown in culture. These receptors all stem from a human donor in good health, a blood donor.

The CDR3 DNA reads as TGTGCCATCAGTGGACAGGGAACTCAGGTGAACACTGAAGCTTTCTTT. It encodes CAISGQGTQVNTEAFF. This sequence joins TRBV10-3 and TRBJ1-1; 7 bases line up with TRBD1. The germline V gene encodes CDR1 ENHRY and CDR2 SYGVKD. The CDR3 has 16 amino acids. V gave up 4 bases and J gave up 0 bases; unmatched junction bases: 8.

This clone is labeled as large (0.1 to 1%). The chain joins TRBV7-9 to TRBJ2-1; D may correspond to TRBD1 or TRBD2 (5 bases each). Germline CDR1 is SEHNR and CDR2 is FQNEAQ (reference sequence). V shed 3 bases and J shed 8 bases, with 11 bases lying between them. This CDR3 has 13 amino acids. In nucleotides, the CDR3 is TGTGCCAGCAGCTTGGGGGAGAGGTATGAGCAGTTCTTC. Its protein product is CASSLGERYEQFF.

Relative to its sample, this clone is medium-sized. The V and J genes are TRBV2 and TRBJ2-1; D is possibly TRBD2 (5 bases). The CDR3 contains 16 residues. V was pared by 5 bases and J by 7 bases, with 21 bases between. The germline gives CDR1 SNHLY, CDR2 FYNNEI. The chain's CDR3 is CASSWRQDSTGNEQFF. Written as DNA, the CDR3 is TGTGCCAGCAGTTGGCGCCAGGACTCGACTGGTAATGAGCAGTTCTTC.

In its sample, this clone ranks as large. V gene TRBV2 combines with J gene TRBJ2-1, with TRBD2 identical over 7 bases. Germline V lookup: CDR1 SNHLY, CDR2 FYNNEI. Trimming removed 7 bases from V and 7 bases from J; junction bases left unmatched: 16. The CDR3 consists of 16 residues. The CDR3 spells CASINGLDGAWNEQFF. Written as DNA, the CDR3 is TGTGCCAGCATTAACGGACTAGACGGCGCGTGGAATGAGCAGTTCTTC.

The rearrangement joins TRBV6-4 to TRBJ2-3; D is unresolved. V lost 5 bases to trimming and J lost 2 bases, with 11 bases between them. CDR1 is MRHNA, CDR2 SNTAGT, per germline. The CDR3 totals 14 residues. CDR3 residues: CASSTGRDTDTQYF. CDR3 sequence (DNA): TGTGCCAGCAGTACCGGACGAGACACAGATACGCAGTATTTT.

The chain carries TRBV2 and TRBJ1-6; TRBD1 agrees at 7 bases. Germline V gene lookup returns CDR1 SNHLY and CDR2 FYNNEI. The length of the CDR3 is 15 residues. V dropped 6 bases and J dropped 7; count of bases not matched to a gene: 9. This CDR3 reads CASSPSKGGNSPLHF. The CDR3, as DNA: TGTGCCAGCAGCCCCTCGAAAGGGGGCAATTCACCCCTCCACTTT. Using reference TRBV2 and TRBJ1-6 for the parts outside the CDR3, the full variable domain is EPEVTQTPSHQVTQMGQEVILRCVPISNHLYFYWYRQILGQKVEFLVSFYNNEISEKSEIFDDQFSVERPDGSNFTLKIRSTKLEDSAMYFCASSPSKGGNSPLHFGNGTRLTVT.

This chain links TRBV13 with TRBJ1-3; D is uncertain. The length of the CDR3 is 15 residues. V gave up 2 bases and J gave up 0 bases, with 8 bases separating them. Looked up from germline, CDR1 is PRHDT and CDR2 is FYEKMQ (reference sequence). The CDR3 nucleotides are TGTGCCAGCAGCTTATGGGAGACCTCTGGAAACACCATATATTTT. It translates to CASSLWETSGNTIYF.

This clone is deemed medium-sized (0.01 to 0.1%). The rearrangement links TRBV6-5 to TRBJ1-3; no clear D. The CDR3 consists of 14 residues. CDR1 is MNHEY, CDR2 SVGAGI, per germline. Trimming stripped 10 bases from V and 0 bases from J, with 13 bases between. CDR3: CATTRAYSGNTIYF. In DNA form, the CDR3 reads TGTGCCACCACTCGGGCTTACTCTGGAAACACCATATATTTT.

The chain carries TRBV19 and TRBJ1-2, with D possibly TRBD1 on 5 matching bases. V was shortened by 7 bases and J by 3 bases, with 9 bases between the two germline ends. This CDR3 is built from 12 residues. Germline V gives CDR1 LNHDA, CDR2 SQIVND (reference sequence). The CDR3 sequence: CASMARDYGYTF. DNA for the CDR3: TGTGCCAGTATGGCCAGGGACTATGGCTACACCTTC.

The chain has TRBV5-8 and TRBJ1-1; a weak D match, TRBD1 (5 bases). Looked up from germline, CDR1 is SGHTS and CDR2 is YDEGEE. Trimming stripped 5 bases from V and 1 base from J, with 12 bases between. The CDR3 is made up of 14 amino acids. CDR3 DNA: TGTGCCAGCAGGTTCAGGGCGACGAACACTGAAGCTTTCTTT. Protein sequence: CASRFRATNTEAFF.

This clone was observed once. The CDR3 region is CATRGDFDGLGNTIYF. In DNA, the CDR3 is TGTGCCACCAGAGGGGACTTTGATGGGCTGGGAAACACCATATATTTT. The chain has TRBV15 and TRBJ1-3, with TRBD1 as a possible D gene (5 bases). CDR3 length: 16 amino acids. V gave up 6 bases and J gave up 4 bases, with 19 bases separating them. Germline CDR1 and CDR2: LNHNV and YYDKDF (reference sequence).

J is TRBJ1-1 and V is TRBV2; D perhaps matches TRBD1 (6 bases). The germline CDR1 and CDR2 sequences are SNHLY and FYNNEI. V shed 0 bases and J shed 13 bases, with 18 bases lying between them. This CDR3 contains 14 residues. CDR3 bases: TGTGCCAGCAGTGAAGCGGGGGCCTACCCTTCTATTTTCTTT. Its translation: CASSEAGAYPSIFF.

This clone was recorded a few times. V gene TRBV30 combines with J gene TRBJ1-5, with TRBD1 matching 9 bases. The CDR3 covers 15 residues. The junction had 7 bases not matched to a gene; V was cut back by 3 bases and J by 4 bases. In germline, CDR1 is GTSNPN, CDR2 SVGIG (reference sequence). In nucleotides, the CDR3 is TGTGCCTGGAGACCTGGGGACAGGGAGAATCAGCCCCAGCATTTT. Protein: CAWRPGDRENQPQHF.

This clone turned up a few times. The chain couples TRBV11-3 to TRBJ2-7, with no clear D. Germline V gene sequence: CDR1 SGHNT, CDR2 YENEEA. The CDR3 extends over 11 amino acids. Trimming stripped 1 base from V and 7 bases from J, with 5 bases between. The CDR3 sequence: CASSLGEEQYF. For the CDR3, the DNA is TGTGCCAGCAGCTTAGGAGAGGAGCAGTACTTC.